A single sample gave rise to the 7 T cell receptor beta chains below, sequenced in a study of T cell responses to AZD1222 COVID-19 vaccine. Repertoires were generated with immunoSEQ multiplex PCR, while TCRdb's copy carries only in-frame clones and drops some. The sample includes roughly 65,000 clones, about three quarters of them seen just once. Material: peripheral blood, obtained on day 0 of AZD1222 vaccination. All receptors come from an adult in good health.

The table lists this clone with a few counts. The chain is built from TRBV7-9 and TRBJ1-2, with a possible D match to TRBD1 (6 bases). V lost 6 bases, J lost 9 bases, and 17 bases lay in between. The CDR3 runs to 13 residues. CDR1 SEHNR and CDR2 FQNEAQ come from the germline V gene (reference sequence). The CDR3 bases are TGTGCCAGCAGTTATCACAGGGATTCAAGCTACACCTTC. It translates to CASSYHRDSSYTF.

The chain joins TRBV2 to TRBJ1-3, with D maybe TRBD1 (6 bases). The CDR3 contains 16 residues. Trimming left V 4 bases short and J 0 bases short, with 13 bases between. Germline V gene sequence: CDR1 SNHLY, CDR2 FYNNEI. CDR3 sequence reads: CASSGGGIGSGNTIYF. DNA for the CDR3: TGTGCCAGCAGTGGAGGGGGTATTGGCTCTGGAAACACCATATATTTT.

The V gene is TRBV9, the J gene TRBJ1-2, with D possibly TRBD1 on 6 matching bases. There are 15 residues in the CDR3. Germline lookup yields CDR1 SGDLS and CDR2 YYNGEE. V lost 0 bases and J lost 2, with 11 bases in between. This chain's CDR3 is CASSVGTGNNYGYTF. CDR3 DNA: TGTGCCAGCAGCGTAGGTACAGGGAACAACTATGGCTACACCTTC.

This clone was recorded at least ten times. This sequence joins TRBV9 and TRBJ1-5; maybe TRBD1 (5 bases). From germline, CDR1 is SGDLS and CDR2 YYNGEE. V was trimmed by 0 bases and J by 4 bases, leaving 11 bases between them. This CDR3 has 15 amino acids. Here the CDR3 DNA reads TGTGCCAGCAGCGTAGGTTCAGGGATGAATCAGCCCCAGCATTTT. Translating it yields CASSVGSGMNQPQHF.

This chain uses TRBV5-1 with TRBJ1-4, with D unclear. The CDR3 is made up of 17 amino acids. The V and J ends lost 6 bases and 0 bases respectively, with 18 bases between them. Germline V gene lookup returns CDR1 SGHRS and CDR2 YFSETQ. The chain's CDR3 is CASTAPFWFATNEKLFF. Here the CDR3 DNA reads TGCGCCAGCACCGCCCCCTTTTGGTTTGCAACTAATGAAAAACTGTTTTTT. Combining the CDR3 with reference TRBV5-1 and TRBJ1-4 gives the whole variable domain KAGVTQTPRYLIKTRGQQVTLSCSPISGHRSVSWYQQTPGQGLQFLFEYFSETQRNKGNFPGRFSGRQFSNSRSEMNVSTLELGDSALYLCASTAPFWFATNEKLFFGSGTQLSVL.

The rearrangement uses TRBV28 and TRBJ2-5, with D tentatively TRBD1 or TRBD2 (6 bases each). The CDR3 covers 14 residues. The V gene's germline CDR1 is MDHEN and CDR2 SYDVKM. V lost 3 bases to trimming and J lost 5 bases, with 13 bases between them. The CDR3 region has the DNA TGTGCCAGCAGTTTGCCGGGGGCGGAGGAGACCCAGTACTTC. This translates into CASSLPGAEETQYF.

The rearrangement joins TRBV5-5 to TRBJ2-5, with 8 bases that match TRBD2. The CDR3 totals 16 residues. J lost 5 bases, V lost 0 bases, and 9 bases had no gene match. CDR1 and CDR2 (germline): SGHKS, YYEKEE (reference sequence). The CDR3 DNA follows: TGTGCCAGCAGCTTGGGTCATGCGGGGGGTTACGAGACCCAGTACTTC. Translating it yields CASSLGHAGGYETQYF. The full variable domain, rest sourced from reference TRBV5-5 and TRBJ2-5, is DAGVTQSPTHLIKTRGQQVTLRCSPISGHKSVSWYQQVLGQGPQFIFQYYEKEERGRGNFPDRFSARQFPNYSSELNVNALLLGDSALYLCASSLGHAGGYETQYFGPGTRLLVL.